This T cell receptor (beta chain) is drawn from a study of T cell responses to AZD1222 COVID-19 vaccine. Germline V gene lookup returns CDR1 LGHNT and CDR2 FRNRAP. This CDR3 spans 16 amino acids. V shed 1 base, J shed 6 bases, and the junction held 8 bases outside the gene matches. TCRdb's table, derived via immunoSEQ multiplex PCR, lists solely in-frame clones and lacks some. The top ten hold around 2.5% of the sample, which has around 120,000 clones, around 90% seen once. This sequence joins TRBV12-5 and TRBJ2-7, with TRBD1 identical over 11 bases. The material sequenced was peripheral blood, taken 28 days after the second AZD1222 dose. The TCR comes from an adult who received the AZD1222 COVID-19 vaccine. The DNA for the CDR3 is TGTGCTAGTGGTTTGGGGACAGGGGGCGACGGGGCCGAGCAGTACTTC. This codes for CASGLGTGGDGAEQYF.